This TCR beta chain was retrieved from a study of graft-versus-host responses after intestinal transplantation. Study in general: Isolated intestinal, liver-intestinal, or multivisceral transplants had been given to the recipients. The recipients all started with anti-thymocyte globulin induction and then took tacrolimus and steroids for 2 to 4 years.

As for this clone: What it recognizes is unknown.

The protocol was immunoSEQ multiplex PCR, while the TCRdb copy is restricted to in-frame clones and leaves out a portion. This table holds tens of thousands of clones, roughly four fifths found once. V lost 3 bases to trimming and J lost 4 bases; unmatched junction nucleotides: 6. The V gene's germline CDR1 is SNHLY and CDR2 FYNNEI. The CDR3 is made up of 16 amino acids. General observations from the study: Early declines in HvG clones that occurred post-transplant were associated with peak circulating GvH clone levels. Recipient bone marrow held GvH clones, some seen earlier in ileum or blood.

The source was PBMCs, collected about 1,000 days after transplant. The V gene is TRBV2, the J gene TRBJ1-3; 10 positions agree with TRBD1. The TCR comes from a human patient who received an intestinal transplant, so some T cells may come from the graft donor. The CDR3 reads CASSERTGGRGNTIYF. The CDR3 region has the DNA TGTGCCAGCAGTGAGAGGACAGGGGGAAGAGGAAACACCATATATTTT.